This record covers a single TCR beta chain. The antigen is undetermined. CDR3 size: 17 residues. Trimming took off 0 bases at V and 4 bases at J, with 19 bases between the two ends. Germline CDR1 and CDR2: MNHNS and SASEGT. This entry is derived from a study of cytomegalovirus exposure and HLA in healthy donors. Study-level points and caveats: The authors enumerated 164 TCR beta chains as linked to cytomegalovirus. Earlier analysis yielded a pattern in which most TCR beta V segments were productive about 90% or about 30% of the time. Rarity marked most TCR sequences, yet some public TCRs occurred in many donors. Later, TCR association rates were found to vary by HLA locus, highest for DRB1 and lowest for HLA-C.

It was with 60 Vbeta and 13 Jbeta primers that the PCR ran. The data were produced by immunoSEQ multiplex PCR, yet TCRdb's version contains in-frame clones alone and is incomplete. The sample has 250,000 to 300,000 clones, about four fifths seen once; the top ten hold about 2%. This sequence joins TRBV6-1 and TRBJ2-7, with D perhaps TRBD2 (7 bases). Sample: PBMCs. The sequence was obtained from a middle-aged woman in good health and CMV-seropositive. The CDR3, as DNA: TGTGCCAGCAGTGAAGCAGTAGGGGGAGGGGCCCTATACGAGCAGTACTTC. Its protein is CASSEAVGGGALYEQYF.